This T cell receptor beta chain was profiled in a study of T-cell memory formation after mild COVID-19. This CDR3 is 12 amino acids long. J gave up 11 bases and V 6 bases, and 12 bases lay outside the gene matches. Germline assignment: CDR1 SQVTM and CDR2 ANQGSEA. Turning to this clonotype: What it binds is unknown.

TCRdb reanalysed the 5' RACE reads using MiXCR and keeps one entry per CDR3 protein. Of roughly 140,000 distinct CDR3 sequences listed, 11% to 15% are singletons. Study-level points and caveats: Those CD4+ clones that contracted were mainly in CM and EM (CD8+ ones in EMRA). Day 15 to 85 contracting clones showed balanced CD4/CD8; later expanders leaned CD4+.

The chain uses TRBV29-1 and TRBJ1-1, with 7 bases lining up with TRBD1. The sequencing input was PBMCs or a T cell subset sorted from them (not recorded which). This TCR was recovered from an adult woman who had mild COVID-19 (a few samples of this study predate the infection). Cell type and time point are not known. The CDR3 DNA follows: TGCAGCGTGAGGGACAGCGAATCGTGGGCTTTCTTT. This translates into CSVRDSESWAFF.